The entry that follows covers one T cell receptor beta chain sequence. Antigen specificity is unknown. This sample is drawn from a study of cytomegalovirus exposure and HLA in healthy donors. Study-wide context: Counted in an early data release were tens of millions of unique TCRs from HLA-typed donors. General observations from the study: Prediction of most subjects' HLA-A and HLA-B alleles by TCR beta sequences was reportedly accurate. CMV antigen specificity of a few CMV-associated chains was confirmed in vitro. Being productive about 87% or about 30% of the time was typical of most TCR beta V segments in an earlier analysis.

The PCR used 60 Vbeta and 13 Jbeta primers. Some clones are missing from TCRdb's copy, which holds only in-frame ones; the method was immunoSEQ multiplex PCR. The sample includes 150,000 to 200,000 clones, around 75% seen only once; the top ten take about 11%. Trimming cost V 6 bases and J 5 bases, with 20 bases left between them. CDR1 is MNHEY, CDR2 SMNVEV, per germline (reference sequence). This CDR3 comprises 16 residues. Sequenced sample: PBMCs. V and J are TRBV27 and TRBJ2-1, with a possible D match to TRBD2 (6 bases). This clonotype was obtained from a man younger than 35 in good health and CMV-seropositive. Written as DNA, the CDR3 is TGTGCCAGCAGCCCTCCGGGGGATACTACCGACAATGAGCAGTTCTTC. This translates into CASSPPGDTTDNEQFF.